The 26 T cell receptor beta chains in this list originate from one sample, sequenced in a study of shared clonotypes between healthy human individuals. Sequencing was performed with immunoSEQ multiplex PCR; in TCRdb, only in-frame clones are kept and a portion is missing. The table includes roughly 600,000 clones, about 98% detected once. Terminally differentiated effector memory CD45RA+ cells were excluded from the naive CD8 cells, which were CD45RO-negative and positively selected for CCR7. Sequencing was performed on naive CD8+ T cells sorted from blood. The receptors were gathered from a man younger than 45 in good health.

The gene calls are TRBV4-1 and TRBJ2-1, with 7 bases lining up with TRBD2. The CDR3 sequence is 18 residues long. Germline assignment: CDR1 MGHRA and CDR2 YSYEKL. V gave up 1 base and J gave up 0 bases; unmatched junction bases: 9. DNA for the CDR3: TGCGCCAGCAGCCAAGCCCGACTAGCTCAGAGCTCCTACAATGAGCAGTTCTTC. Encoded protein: CASSQARLAQSSYNEQFF.

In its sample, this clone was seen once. The CDR3, as DNA: TGTGCCAGCAGCTTCGACCTGGGACTAGCGGACACCCGCACAGATACGCAGTATTTT. Translated, it gives CASSFDLGLADTRTDTQYF. V gene TRBV7-6 combines with J gene TRBJ2-3; the match to TRBD2 covers 11 bases. The CDR3 runs 19 residues. From germline, CDR1 is SGHVS and CDR2 FNYEAQ. Germline trimming cut 3 bases from V and 1 base from J; bases unmatched to any gene: 12.

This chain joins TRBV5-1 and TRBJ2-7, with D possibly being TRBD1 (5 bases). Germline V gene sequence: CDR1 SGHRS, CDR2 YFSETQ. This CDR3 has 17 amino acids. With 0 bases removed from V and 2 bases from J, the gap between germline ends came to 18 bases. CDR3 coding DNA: TGCGCCAGCAGCTTGGACTTGGGGCAGGGTTGGGCCTACGAGCAGTACTTC. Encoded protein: CASSLDLGQGWAYEQYF.

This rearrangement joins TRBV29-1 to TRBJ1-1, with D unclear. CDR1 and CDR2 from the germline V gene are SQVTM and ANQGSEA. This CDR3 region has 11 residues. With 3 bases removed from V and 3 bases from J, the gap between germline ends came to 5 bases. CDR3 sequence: CSVDWDTEAFF. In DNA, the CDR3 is TGCAGCGTTGATTGGGACACTGAAGCTTTCTTT.

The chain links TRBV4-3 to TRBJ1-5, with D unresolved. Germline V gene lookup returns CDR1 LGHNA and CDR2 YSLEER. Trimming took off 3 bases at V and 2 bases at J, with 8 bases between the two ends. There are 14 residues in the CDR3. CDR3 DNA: TGCGCCAGCAGCCAGTTTGGGGGCAATCAGCCCCAGCATTTT. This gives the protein CASSQFGGNQPQHF.

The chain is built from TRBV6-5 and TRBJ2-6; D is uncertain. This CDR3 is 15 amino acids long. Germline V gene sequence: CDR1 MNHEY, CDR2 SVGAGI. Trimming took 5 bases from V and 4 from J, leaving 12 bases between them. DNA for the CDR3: TGTGCCAGCAGTCGCGAACTTGTAGGGGCCAACGTCCTGACTTTC. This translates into CASSRELVGANVLTF.

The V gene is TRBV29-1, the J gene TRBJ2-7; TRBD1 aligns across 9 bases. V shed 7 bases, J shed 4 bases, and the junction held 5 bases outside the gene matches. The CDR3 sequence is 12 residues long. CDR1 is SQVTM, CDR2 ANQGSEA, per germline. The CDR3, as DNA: TGCAGCGCGGGACAGGGAGAGTACGAGCAGTACTTC. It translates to CSAGQGEYEQYF.

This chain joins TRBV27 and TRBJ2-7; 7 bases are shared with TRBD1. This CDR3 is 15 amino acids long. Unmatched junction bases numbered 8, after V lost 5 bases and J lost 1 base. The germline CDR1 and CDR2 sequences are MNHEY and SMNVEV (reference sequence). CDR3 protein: CASSMDRDSSYEQYF. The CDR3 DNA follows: TGTGCCAGCAGTATGGACCGGGACAGTTCCTACGAGCAGTACTTC.

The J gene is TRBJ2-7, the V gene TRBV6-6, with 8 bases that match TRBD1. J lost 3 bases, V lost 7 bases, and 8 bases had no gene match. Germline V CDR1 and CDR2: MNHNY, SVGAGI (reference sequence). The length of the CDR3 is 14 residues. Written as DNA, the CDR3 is TGTGCCAGCACCTTGGACAGGGCGGACTACGAGCAGTACTTC. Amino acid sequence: CASTLDRADYEQYF.

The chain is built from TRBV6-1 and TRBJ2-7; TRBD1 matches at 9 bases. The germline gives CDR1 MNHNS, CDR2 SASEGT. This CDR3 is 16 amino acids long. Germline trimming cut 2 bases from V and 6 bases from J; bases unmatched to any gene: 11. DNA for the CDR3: TGTGCCAGCAGTGAATATGGGGTAAGGACAGGGGTCGAGCAGTACTTC. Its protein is CASSEYGVRTGVEQYF.

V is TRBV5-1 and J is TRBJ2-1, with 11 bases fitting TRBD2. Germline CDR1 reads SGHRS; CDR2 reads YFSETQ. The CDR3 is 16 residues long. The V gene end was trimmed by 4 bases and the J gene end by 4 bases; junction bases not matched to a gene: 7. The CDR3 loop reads CASSTGTSGLYNEQFF. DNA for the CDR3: TGCGCCAGCAGCACCGGGACTAGCGGTCTATACAATGAGCAGTTCTTC.

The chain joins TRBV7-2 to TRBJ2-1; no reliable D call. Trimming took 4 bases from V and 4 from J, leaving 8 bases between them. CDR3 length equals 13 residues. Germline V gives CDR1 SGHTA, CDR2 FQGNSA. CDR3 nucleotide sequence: TGTGCCAGCAGCTACCTATTTTACAATGAGCAGTTCTTC. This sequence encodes CASSYLFYNEQFF.

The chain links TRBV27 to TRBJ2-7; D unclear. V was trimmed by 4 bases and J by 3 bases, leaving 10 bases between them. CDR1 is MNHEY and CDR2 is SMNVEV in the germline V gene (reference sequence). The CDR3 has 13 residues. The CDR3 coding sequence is TGTGCCAGCAGTTCCCCCATTCACTACGAGCAGTACTTC. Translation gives CASSSPIHYEQYF.

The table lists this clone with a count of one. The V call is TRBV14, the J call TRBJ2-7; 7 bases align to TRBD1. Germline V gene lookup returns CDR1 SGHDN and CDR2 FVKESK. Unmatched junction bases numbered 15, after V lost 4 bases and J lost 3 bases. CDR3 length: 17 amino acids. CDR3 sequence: CASSRLTSGDRDYEQYF. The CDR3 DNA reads TGTGCCAGCAGCCGATTAACTTCAGGGGACAGAGACTACGAGCAGTACTTC. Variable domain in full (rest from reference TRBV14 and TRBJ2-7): EAGVTQFPSHSVIEKGQTVTLRCDPISGHDNLYWYRRVMGKEIKFLLHFVKESKQDESGMPNNRFLAERTGGTYSTLKVQPAELEDSGVYFCASSRLTSGDRDYEQYFGPGTRLTVT.

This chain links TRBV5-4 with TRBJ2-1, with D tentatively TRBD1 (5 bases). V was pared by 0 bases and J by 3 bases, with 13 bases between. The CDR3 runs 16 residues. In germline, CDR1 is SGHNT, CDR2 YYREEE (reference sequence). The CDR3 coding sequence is TGTGCCAGCAGCTTGGATTGGGGCAGTAACTACAATGAGCAGTTCTTC. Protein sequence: CASSLDWGSNYNEQFF.

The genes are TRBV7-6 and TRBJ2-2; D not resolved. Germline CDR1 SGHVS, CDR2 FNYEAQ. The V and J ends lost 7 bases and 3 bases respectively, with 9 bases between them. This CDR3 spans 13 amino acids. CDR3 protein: CASTQTYTGELFF. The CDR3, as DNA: TGTGCCAGCACCCAGACCTACACCGGGGAGCTGTTTTTT.

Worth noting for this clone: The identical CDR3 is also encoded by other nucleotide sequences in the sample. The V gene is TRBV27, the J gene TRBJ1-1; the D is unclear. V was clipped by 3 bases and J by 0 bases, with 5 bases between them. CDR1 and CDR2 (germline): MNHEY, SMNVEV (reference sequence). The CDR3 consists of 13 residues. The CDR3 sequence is CASSLSMNTEAFF. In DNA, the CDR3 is TGTGCCAGCAGTTTGTCAATGAACACTGAAGCTTTCTTT.

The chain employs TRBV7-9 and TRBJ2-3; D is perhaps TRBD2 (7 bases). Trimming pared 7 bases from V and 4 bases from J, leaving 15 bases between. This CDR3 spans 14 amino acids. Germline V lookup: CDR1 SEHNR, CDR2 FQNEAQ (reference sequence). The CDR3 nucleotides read TGTGCCAGCACATTCCGGGGGGCCGCAGATACGCAGTATTTT. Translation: CASTFRGAADTQYF.

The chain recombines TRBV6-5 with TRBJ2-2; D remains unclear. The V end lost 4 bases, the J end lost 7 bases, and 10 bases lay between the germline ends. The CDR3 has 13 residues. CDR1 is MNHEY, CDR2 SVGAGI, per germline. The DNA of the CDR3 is TGTGCCAGCAGTTTACGAGGCAGCGGGGAGCTGTTTTTT. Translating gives CASSLRGSGELFF.

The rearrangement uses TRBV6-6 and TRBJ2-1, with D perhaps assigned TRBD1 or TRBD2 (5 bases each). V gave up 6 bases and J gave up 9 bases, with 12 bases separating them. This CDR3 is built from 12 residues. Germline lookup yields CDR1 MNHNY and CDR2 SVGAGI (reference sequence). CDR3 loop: CASSLGDGEQFF. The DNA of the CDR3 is TGTGCCAGCAGCCTGGGGGATGGTGAGCAGTTCTTC.

The CDR3 region is CATKERTEAFF. The CDR3, as DNA: TGTGCCACCAAGGAAAGAACTGAAGCTTTCTTT. The chain has TRBV9 and TRBJ1-1; no reliable D call. V lost 9 bases to trimming and J lost 5 bases, with 11 bases between them. The CDR3 sequence is 11 residues long. Germline V lookup: CDR1 SGDLS, CDR2 YYNGEE.

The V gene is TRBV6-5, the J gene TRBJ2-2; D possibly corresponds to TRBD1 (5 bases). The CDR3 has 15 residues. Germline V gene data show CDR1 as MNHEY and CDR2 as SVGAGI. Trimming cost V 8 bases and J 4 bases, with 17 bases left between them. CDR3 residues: CASFFRQGSTGELFF. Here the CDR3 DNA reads TGTGCCAGCTTCTTTAGGCAGGGATCCACCGGGGAGCTGTTTTTT.

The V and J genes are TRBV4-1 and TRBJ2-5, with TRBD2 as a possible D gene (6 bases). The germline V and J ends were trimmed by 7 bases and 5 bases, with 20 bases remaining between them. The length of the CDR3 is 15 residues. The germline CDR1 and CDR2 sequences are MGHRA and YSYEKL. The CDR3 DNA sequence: TGCGCCAGCACCCAGGGACTTTTGTTGGGGGAGACCCAGTACTTC. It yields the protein CASTQGLLLGETQYF.

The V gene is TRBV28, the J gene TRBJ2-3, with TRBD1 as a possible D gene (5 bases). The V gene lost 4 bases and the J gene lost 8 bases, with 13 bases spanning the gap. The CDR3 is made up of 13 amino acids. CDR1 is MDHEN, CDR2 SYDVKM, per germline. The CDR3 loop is CASSWGLSRTQYF. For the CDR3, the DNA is TGTGCCAGCAGTTGGGGCCTAAGCCGTACGCAGTATTTT.

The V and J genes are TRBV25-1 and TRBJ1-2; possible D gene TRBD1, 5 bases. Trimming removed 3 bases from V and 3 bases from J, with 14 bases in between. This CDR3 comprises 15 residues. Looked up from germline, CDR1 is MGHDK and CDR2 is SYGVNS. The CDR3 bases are TGTGCCAGCAGTGACTCTACCGGGACGGACTATGGCTACACCTTC. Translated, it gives CASSDSTGTDYGYTF.

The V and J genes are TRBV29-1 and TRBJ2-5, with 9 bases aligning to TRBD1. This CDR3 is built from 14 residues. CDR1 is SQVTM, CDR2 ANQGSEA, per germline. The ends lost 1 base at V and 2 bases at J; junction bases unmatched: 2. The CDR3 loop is CSVEVGTGQETQYF. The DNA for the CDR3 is TGCAGCGTTGAAGTGGGGACAGGGCAAGAGACCCAGTACTTC.